These 27 T cell receptor beta chains were sequenced from one sample in a study of OX40 agonist ivuxolimab in advanced cancers. TCRdb's table, derived via immunoSEQ multiplex PCR, lists solely in-frame clones and lacks some. The sample contains about 80,000 clones, 92% of which appear only once. Sequencing was performed on CD4+ or CD8+ T cells sorted from blood, taken in a trial of the OX40 agonist ivuxolimab. The receptors stem from an adult with an advanced solid tumor such as melanoma, head and neck, liver or kidney cancer.

The V gene is TRBV27, the J gene TRBJ1-3; 8 nucleotides line up with TRBD1. Germline V lookup: CDR1 MNHEY, CDR2 SMNVEV (reference sequence). The CDR3 spans 16 residues. The V and J ends lost 1 base and 8 bases, in that order; junction bases with no gene match: 10. CDR3 residues: CASSLLNPQGAHTIYF. CDR3 sequence (DNA): TGTGCCAGCAGTTTATTGAACCCCCAGGGGGCCCACACCATATATTTT.

The J gene is TRBJ1-2, the V gene TRBV9; 10 bases map to TRBD1. The trim removed 2 bases at V and 3 bases at J, leaving 4 bases unmatched. From germline, CDR1 is SGDLS and CDR2 YYNGEE. This CDR3 is built from 15 residues. CDR3 residues: CASSVRQGADYGYTF. DNA of the CDR3: TGTGCCAGCAGCGTGAGACAGGGGGCGGACTATGGCTACACCTTC.

The V gene is TRBV27, the J gene TRBJ2-1, with 11 bases fitting TRBD2. Germline assignment: CDR1 MNHEY and CDR2 SMNVEV (reference sequence). Trimming cost V 2 bases and J 2 bases; bases outside gene matches: 11. There are 19 residues in the CDR3. CDR3 DNA sequence: TGTGCCAGCAGTTTACTGTCGCCTAGCGGGGGGCCCCCCTACAATGAGCAGTTCTTC. Its translation is CASSLLSPSGGPPYNEQFF.

The chain couples TRBV12-5 to TRBJ2-7, with D unresolved. The CDR3 loop spans 11 amino acids. The V end lost 3 bases, the J end lost 4 bases, and 4 bases lay between the germline ends. The germline CDR1 and CDR2 sequences are LGHNT and FRNRAP. The CDR3 is CASGLKYEQYF. The CDR3 nucleotides read TGTGCTAGTGGTTTAAAGTACGAGCAGTACTTC.

The chain has TRBV5-1 and TRBJ1-4; no definite D call. There are 16 residues in the CDR3. The germline V and J ends were trimmed by 1 base and 6 bases, with 16 bases remaining between them. The germline V gene has CDR1 SGHRS and CDR2 YFSETQ. CDR3 coding DNA: TGCGCCAGCAGCTTGTACGCTTCAGTGGGGTATGAAAAACTGTTTTTT. It yields the protein CASSLYASVGYEKLFF.

The chain employs TRBV5-4 and TRBJ2-1; 8 nucleotides align to TRBD1. The CDR3 spans 15 residues. J gave up 8 bases and V 0 bases, and 7 bases lay outside the gene matches. The germline V gene encodes CDR1 SGHNT and CDR2 YYREEE (reference sequence). The CDR3 spells CASSLGQGAGDEQFF. CDR3 in DNA: TGTGCCAGCAGCTTGGGTCAGGGGGCGGGCGATGAGCAGTTCTTC.

V is TRBV10-2 and J is TRBJ2-7; D remains unclear. Germline V gene sequence: CDR1 WSHSY, CDR2 SAAADI. The V end was cut by 6 bases, the J end by 7 bases, with 10 bases between. The CDR3 totals 11 residues. The CDR3 region has the DNA TGCGCCAGCAGCGTAGAAGGGGAGCAGTACTTC. Translating it yields CASSVEGEQYF.

This chain joins TRBV4-1 and TRBJ2-7; 11 bases are shared with TRBD1. The germline gives CDR1 MGHRA, CDR2 YSYEKL. The CDR3 is made up of 13 amino acids. The ends lost 5 bases at V and 6 bases at J; junction bases unmatched: 3. The CDR3 sequence: CASSRGQGGEQYF. As DNA, the CDR3 is TGCGCCAGCAGCAGGGGACAGGGGGGCGAGCAGTACTTC.

This chain joins TRBV19 and TRBJ1-1; no clear D. This CDR3 spans 14 amino acids. Germline assignment: CDR1 LNHDA and CDR2 SQIVND (reference sequence). The V gene lost 4 bases and the J gene lost 2 bases, with 11 bases spanning the gap. The CDR3 reads CASSTPDVNTEAFF. The CDR3 DNA reads TGTGCCAGTAGTACCCCGGATGTCAACACTGAAGCTTTCTTT.

The rearrangement links TRBV7-9 to TRBJ2-2; D gene unclear. The CDR3 is made up of 12 amino acids. The V and J ends lost 3 bases and 6 bases respectively, with 5 bases between them. The germline V gene has CDR1 SEHNR and CDR2 FQNEAQ (reference sequence). The CDR3 DNA sequence: TGTGCCAGCAGCTTTGGGCCCGGGGAGCTGTTTTTT. This codes for CASSFGPGELFF.

This chain joins TRBV11-2 and TRBJ2-1; D not certain. CDR1 SGHAT and CDR2 FQNNGV come from the germline V gene. V shed 4 bases and J shed 0 bases, with 13 bases lying between them. There are 16 residues in the CDR3. CDR3 amino acids: CASSSRTLISYNEQFF. DNA for the CDR3: TGTGCCAGCAGCTCCCGAACCCTTATCTCCTACAATGAGCAGTTCTTC.

The chain joins TRBV5-1 to TRBJ2-1; TRBD2 matches at 10 bases. This CDR3 has 14 amino acids. V lost 0 bases to trimming and J lost 6 bases; unmatched junction nucleotides: 0. Germline V lookup: CDR1 SGHRS, CDR2 YFSETQ. The CDR3 DNA follows: TGCGCCAGCAGCTTGGCTAGCGGGGGCAATGAGCAGTTCTTC. As protein: CASSLASGGNEQFF. Drawing the rest from reference TRBV5-1 and TRBJ2-1, the complete variable domain is KAGVTQTPRYLIKTRGQQVTLSCSPISGHRSVSWYQQTPGQGLQFLFEYFSETQRNKGNFPGRFSGRQFSNSRSEMNVSTLELGDSALYLCASSLASGGNEQFFGPGTRLTVL.

This rearrangement joins TRBV6-5 to TRBJ2-1, with TRBD1 matching 12 bases. Germline V gives CDR1 MNHEY, CDR2 SVGAGI. The V segment lost 5 bases and the J segment 8 bases; nucleotides outside the gene matches: 7. This CDR3 contains 15 residues. CDR3 sequence reads: CASSPGTGGSDEQFF. The CDR3, as DNA: TGTGCCAGCAGTCCAGGGACAGGGGGCTCGGATGAGCAGTTCTTC.

The rearrangement joins TRBV2 to TRBJ1-6, with D possibly being TRBD1 (6 bases). Germline CDR1 SNHLY, CDR2 FYNNEI. V was pared by 4 bases and J by 8 bases, with 15 bases between. The CDR3 spans 15 residues. As DNA, the CDR3 is TGTGCCAGCAGTGGGGGTGGGACATCCTATTCACCCCTCCACTTT. Residues: CASSGGGTSYSPLHF.

In DNA, the CDR3 is TGTGCCAGCAGCTTAGTTTTCTACGAGCAGTACTTC. Its protein is CASSLVFYEQYF. The rearrangement joins TRBV7-2 to TRBJ2-5; D uncertain. The J call may not be correct, given that the DNA end is closer to TRBJ2-7. The germline CDR1 and CDR2 sequences are SGHTA and FQGNSA. The CDR3 totals 12 residues.

This clone was recorded once. The V call is TRBV27, the J call TRBJ2-7; no definite D call. The germline CDR1 and CDR2 sequences are MNHEY and SMNVEV (reference sequence). The ends were cut back, 4 bases at V and 2 bases at J, with 3 bases in the middle. This CDR3 is built from 11 residues. For the CDR3, the DNA is TGTGCCAGCAGTTCCCCCTACGAGCAGTACTTC. Protein: CASSSPYEQYF.

The chain is built from TRBV9 and TRBJ2-7, with 7 bases fitting TRBD1. In germline, CDR1 is SGDLS, CDR2 YYNGEE. Trimming cost V 4 bases and J 6 bases; bases outside gene matches: 4. The CDR3 has 12 residues. The CDR3 loop is CASSKGAAEQYF. The CDR3 nucleotides are TGTGCCAGCAGCAAGGGGGCGGCCGAGCAGTACTTC. Complete variable domain (other parts from reference TRBV9 and TRBJ2-7): DSGVTQTPKHLITATGQRVTLRCSPRSGDLSVYWYQQSLDQGLQFLIQYYNGEERAKGNILERFSAQQFPDLHSELNLSSLELGDSALYFCASSKGAAEQYFGPGTRLTVT.

The chain has TRBV9 and TRBJ1-2; 9 bases line up with TRBD1. CDR3 length equals 20 residues. V lost 0 bases and J lost 5; bases outside the gene matches: 20. Looked up from germline, CDR1 is SGDLS and CDR2 is YYNGEE. The CDR3 is CASSVATKGQGNLIAYGYTF. CDR3 DNA: TGTGCCAGCAGCGTAGCTACAAAAGGACAGGGGAACCTAATTGCTTATGGCTACACCTTC.

The rearrangement uses TRBV7-9 and TRBJ2-1; D might be TRBD1 (6 bases). Germline V gives CDR1 SEHNR, CDR2 FQNEAQ (reference sequence). The CDR3 runs 15 residues. Trimming took 8 bases from V and 6 from J, leaving 20 bases between them. The CDR3 region is CASYGAQGFGNEQFF. The CDR3 DNA follows: TGTGCCAGCTACGGGGCCCAGGGGTTCGGCAATGAGCAGTTCTTC.

The rearrangement joins TRBV6-1 to TRBJ2-7, with no clear D. The CDR3 spans 13 residues. Germline V CDR1 and CDR2: MNHNS, SASEGT. Trimming took 10 bases from V and 4 from J, leaving 17 bases between them. The CDR3 spells CATTPYDVYEQYF. DNA of the CDR3: TGTGCCACTACCCCCTACGACGTTTACGAGCAGTACTTC.

This clone has more than one count but fewer than ten. CDR3 nucleotides: TGTGCCAGCAGCTTAGTCTCGAGGGGGACGGAGACCCAGTACTTC. Translating it yields CASSLVSRGTETQYF. The rearrangement uses TRBV11-2 and TRBJ2-5; TRBD1 is a possible D gene (6 bases). CDR3 size: 15 residues. V was trimmed by 1 base and J by 5 bases, leaving 14 bases between them. CDR1 and CDR2 from the germline V gene are SGHAT and FQNNGV.

This clone has a handful of counts. This rearrangement joins TRBV7-9 to TRBJ1-2; TRBD1 agrees at 10 bases. Germline-derived CDR1 and CDR2 are SEHNR and FQNEAQ (reference sequence). The CDR3 loop spans 13 amino acids. V lost 5 bases, J lost 8 bases, and 5 bases stayed unmatched. CDR3 loop: CASSLGQGNGYTF. The DNA of the CDR3 is TGTGCCAGCAGCCTGGGACAGGGGAACGGCTACACCTTC.

The genes are TRBV7-2 and TRBJ1-1, with unresolved D. Per germline, CDR1 SGHTA and CDR2 FQGNSA. The CDR3 totals 13 residues. The V gene lost 3 bases and the J gene lost 3 bases, with 8 bases spanning the gap. The CDR3: CASSFTGDTEAFF. The CDR3 nucleotides are TGTGCCAGCAGCTTTACTGGCGACACTGAAGCTTTCTTT.

This chain joins TRBV5-4 and TRBJ2-1, with TRBD2 identical over 12 bases. V was clipped by 4 bases and J by 10 bases; unmatched bases: 12. The CDR3 totals 16 residues. Germline V gene sequence: CDR1 SGHNT, CDR2 YYREEE (reference sequence). CDR3: CASSLGLAGSLWEQFF. The CDR3 DNA reads TGTGCCAGCAGCCTAGGACTAGCGGGGAGTTTGTGGGAGCAGTTCTTC. Drawing the rest from reference TRBV5-4 and TRBJ2-1, the complete variable domain is ETGVTQSPTHLIKTRGQQVTLRCSSQSGHNTVSWYQQALGQGPQFIFQYYREEENGRGNFPPRFSGLQFPNYSSELNVNALELDDSALYLCASSLGLAGSLWEQFFGPGTRLTVL.

The rearrangement uses TRBV2 and TRBJ1-1; possible D gene TRBD1, 5 bases. There are 13 residues in the CDR3. Germline V gene sequence: CDR1 SNHLY, CDR2 FYNNEI. Trimming shortened V by 7 bases and J by 10 bases, and 19 bases separated the two germline ends. The CDR3 here is CASTGTLSRRAFF. DNA of the CDR3: TGTGCCAGCACCGGGACCCTGTCCCGGAGAGCTTTCTTT.

The J gene is TRBJ2-7, the V gene TRBV19; TRBD1 or TRBD2 may be the D gene (5 bases each). The CDR3 has 12 residues. V shed 1 base and J shed 6 bases, with 7 bases lying between them. Germline loops: CDR1 LNHDA, CDR2 SQIVND (reference sequence). The CDR3 reads CASSIGGSEQYF. CDR3 DNA: TGTGCCAGTAGTATAGGGGGGTCCGAGCAGTACTTC.

The gene calls are TRBV27 and TRBJ2-5; TRBD1 might be the D (5 bases). Looked up from germline, CDR1 is MNHEY and CDR2 is SMNVEV (reference sequence). The CDR3 runs 15 residues. Trimming stripped 5 bases from V and 3 bases from J, with 16 bases between. The DNA of the CDR3 is TGTGCCAGCAGTCCGCCGGACACTTCCGAAGAGACCCAGTACTTC. It specifies CASSPPDTSEETQYF.